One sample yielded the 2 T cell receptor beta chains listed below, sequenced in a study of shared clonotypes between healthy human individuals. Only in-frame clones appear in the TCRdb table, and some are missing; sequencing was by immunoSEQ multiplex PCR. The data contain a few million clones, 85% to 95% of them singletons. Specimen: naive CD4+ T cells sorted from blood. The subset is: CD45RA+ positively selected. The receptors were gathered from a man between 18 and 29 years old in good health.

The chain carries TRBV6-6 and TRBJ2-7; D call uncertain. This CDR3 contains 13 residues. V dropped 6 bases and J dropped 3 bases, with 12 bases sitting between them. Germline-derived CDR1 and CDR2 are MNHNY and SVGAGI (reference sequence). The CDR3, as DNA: TGTGCCAGCAGCCAGCCTATTAGCTACGAGCAGTACTTC. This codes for CASSQPISYEQYF.

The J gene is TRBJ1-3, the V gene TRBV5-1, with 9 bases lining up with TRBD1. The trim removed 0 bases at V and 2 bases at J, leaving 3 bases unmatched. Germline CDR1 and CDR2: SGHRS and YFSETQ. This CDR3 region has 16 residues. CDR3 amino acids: CASSLAGTGPGNTIYF. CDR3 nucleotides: TGCGCCAGCAGCTTGGCGGGGACAGGGCCTGGAAACACCATATATTTT.